A single sample is the source of the 10 T cell receptor delta chains below, sequenced in a study of Vδ1+ human thymocytes. Study results and caveats: Thymic TRG and TRD repertoires appeared highly polyclonal.

These receptors' antigens are unknown. Sequences come from RNA converted to cDNA by reverse transcription. Pooled V-gene forward primers with one constant-region reverse primer generated the CDR3 amplicons by multiplex PCR. TCRdb re-processed the multiplex PCR reads via CATT. The data show about 25,000 delta-chain clones, 6.5% to 8% seen once. Sequencing was done on a sample of Vdelta1+ gamma-delta thymocytes from the thymus. The subset was: FACS-sorted CD3+ TCRalphabeta- TCRVdelta1+ TCRVdelta2- thymocytes. The receptors originated from a girl in the first two years of life who had congenital heart surgery.

This clone is medium-sized in the sample. V usage is TRDV2 and J usage is TRDJ3; 7 positions match TRDD3. Germline V gives CDR1 GEAIGNYY, CDR2 EKD. With V trimmed by 5 bases and J by 2 bases, 2 bases remained unmatched. The CDR3 is made up of 15 amino acids. The CDR3 coding sequence is TGTGCCTGTGCCGGGGATACCTGGGACACCCGACAGATGTTTTTC. Protein product: CACAGDTWDTRQMFF.

This clone has only a few counts. The V call is TRDV1, the J call TRDJ1; D call uncertain. The CDR3 consists of 19 residues. The germline V gene has CDR1 TSWWSYY and CDR2 QGS. V lost 7 bases to trimming and J lost 7 bases, with 34 bases between them. CDR3 region: CALDRSVALTDVGFVKLIF. The CDR3 DNA reads TGTGCTCTTGATAGGTCCGTAGCCCTTACTGATGTTGGTTTTGTTAAACTCATCTTT.

There are a few counts of this clone. The V call is TRDV1, the J call TRDJ1; the match to TRDD3 covers 11 bases. J was trimmed by 1 base and V by 8 bases; bases with no gene match: 27. This CDR3 contains 22 residues. Germline CDR1 is TSWWSYY and CDR2 is QGS. CDR3 sequence: CALFLPLYLGDTRTPSTDKLIF. The CDR3 DNA reads TGTGCTCTTTTCCTACCCCTCTACCTGGGGGATACCCGGACGCCCTCCACCGATAAACTCATCTTT.

The gene calls are TRDV1 and TRDJ1; TRDD3 agrees at 10 bases. With 2 bases clipped from V and 0 bases from J, the junction kept 9 bases outside the gene matches. The CDR3 is 18 residues long. Germline loops: CDR1 TSWWSYY, CDR2 QGS. Written as DNA, the CDR3 is TGTGCTCTTGGGGAAAAGCTGGGGGATAACCCGTACACCGATAAACTCATCTTT. This encodes CALGEKLGDNPYTDKLIF.

The V gene is TRDV1, the J gene TRDJ1, with D perhaps TRDD3 (6 bases). Germline loops: CDR1 TSWWSYY, CDR2 QGS. V shed 2 bases and J shed 1 base, with 20 bases lying between them. The length of the CDR3 is 18 residues. In nucleotides, the CDR3 is TGTGCTCTTGGGGAAAAACAGCTGGGGATTCCTCTCACCGATAAACTCATCTTT. Its translation: CALGEKQLGIPLTDKLIF.

This clone showed up just a few times. The V gene is TRDV1, the J gene TRDJ1; D possibly corresponds to TRDD2 (6 bases). This CDR3 contains 21 residues. Trimming shortened V by 1 base and J by 4 bases, and 31 bases separated the two germline ends. Per the germline V gene, CDR1 is TSWWSYY and CDR2 is QGS. The CDR3 DNA reads as TGTGCTCTTGGGGAACGTCCTACTGCCTTGTCTCTAACCGGACTAGGCGATAAACTCATCTTT. As protein: CALGERPTALSLTGLGDKLIF.

The V and J genes are TRDV1 and TRDJ1; TRDD2 or TRDD3 may be the D gene (5 bases each). The CDR3 consists of 20 residues. Deletions cut 2 bases from V and 5 bases from J, with 30 bases between. From germline, CDR1 is TSWWSYY and CDR2 QGS. Here the CDR3 reads CALGESHLPSGQAPGDKLIF. In DNA form, the CDR3 reads TGTGCTCTTGGGGAATCTCACCTGCCTTCTGGTCAGGCGCCTGGGGATAAACTCATCTTT.

This clone was seen a few times. The gene calls are TRDV1 and TRDJ1; 9 bases match TRDD3. The CDR3 spans 21 residues. With V trimmed by 1 base and J by 2 bases, 20 bases remained unmatched. Germline V CDR1 and CDR2: TSWWSYY, QGS. The CDR3 here is CALGEPLGSGIRPSPTDKLIF. The DNA for the CDR3 is TGTGCTCTTGGGGAACCTCTCGGTTCGGGGATACGCCCTTCACCGACCGATAAACTCATCTTT.

The chain employs TRDV1 and TRDJ1; possible D gene TRDD2, 5 bases. The CDR3 consists of 16 residues. Germline V CDR1 and CDR2: TSWWSYY, QGS. V was shortened by 0 bases and J by 3 bases, with 14 bases between the two germline ends. The CDR3 nucleotides are TGTGCTCTTGGGGAACTCTTTCCTCGTACTGCCGATAAACTCATCTTT. It codes for CALGELFPRTADKLIF.

This chain connects TRDV1 to TRDJ2; TRDD2 might be the D (5 bases). V was trimmed by 4 bases and J by 8 bases, leaving 23 bases between them. From germline, CDR1 is TSWWSYY and CDR2 QGS. The CDR3 length is 17 residues. CDR3: CALGGLLAAQTEAQLFF. The CDR3 DNA reads as TGTGCTCTTGGGGGCCTTCTAGCCGCCCAAACGGAGGCACAACTCTTCTTT.